Below are 8 T cell receptor beta chains sequenced from a single sample in a study of vaccination and CD4 T cells after COVID-19. With the Oncomine TCR Beta short-read assay, DNA from cultured CD4+ T cells was sequenced. TCRdb re-called the PCR reads with MiXCR, one entry per CDR3 protein. Of around 14,000 distinct CDR3 sequences detected, roughly half appear once; the ten largest clones hold roughly 13%. Their antigens are not known. Treatment of the sample: approximately 9-day PBMC culture with coronavirus spike peptide pools or control peptides (ViraFEST assay). The sample consisted of CD4+ T cells from blood, cultured in vitro. Every receptor here comes from a human donor who had recovered from COVID-19.

This clonotype was observed a handful of times. CDR3 sequence: CASSLNLAGGQETQYF. The CDR3 bases are TGTGCCAGCAGCCTAAACCTAGCGGGGGGACAAGAGACCCAGTACTTC. The chain couples TRBV7-6 to TRBJ2-5, with 11 positions matching TRBD2. Trimming at V came to 5 bases and at J to 2 bases, leaving 7 bases not matched to a gene. CDR1 SGHVS and CDR2 FNYEAQ come from the germline V gene. There are 16 residues in the CDR3.

V is TRBV11-1 and J is TRBJ2-5; either TRBD1 or TRBD2 may supply D (7 bases each). Trimming took off 3 bases at V and 3 bases at J, with 17 bases between the two ends. CDR3 length: 16 amino acids. Germline lookup yields CDR1 SGHAT and CDR2 FQDESV (reference sequence). CDR3 nucleotides: TGTGCCAGCAGCTTTGGCAGGGGGGGTGGGAAAGAGACCCAGTACTTC. As protein: CASSFGRGGGKETQYF.

This clonotype was counted only a few times. The gene calls are TRBV19 and TRBJ1-5; D is unclear. V lost 1 base, J lost 0 bases, and 16 bases lay in between. CDR1 and CDR2 (germline): LNHDA, SQIVND (reference sequence). This CDR3 spans 18 amino acids. This chain's CDR3 is CASSIGSGFVDSNQPQHF. The DNA for the CDR3 is TGTGCCAGTAGTATAGGGTCCGGTTTCGTGGATAGCAATCAGCCCCAGCATTTT.

On this clonotype: Its ends do not fully match the called genes, so a read error is possible. This chain links TRBV5-1 with TRBJ1-2; the D is unclear. The CDR3 covers 14 residues. CDR1 SGHRS and CDR2 YFSETQ come from the germline V gene. The CDR3 DNA is TGTGCCAGCAGCTTGAGAAGTGACAACTATGGCTACACCTTC. Its protein product is CASSLRSDNYGYTF. Based on the CDR3 plus reference TRBV5-1 and TRBJ1-2, the full variable domain is KAGVTQTPRYLIKTRGQQVTLSCSPISGHRSVSWYQQTPGQGLQFLFEYFSETQRNKGNFPGRFSGRQFSNSRSEMNVSTLELGDSALYLCASSLRSDNYGYTFGSGTRLTVV.

The chain recombines TRBV6-2 or TRBV6-3 with TRBJ1-5; TRBD1 matches 8 bases. The CDR3 length is 16 residues. CDR1 MNHEY and CDR2 SVGEGT come from the germline V gene. Trimming cost V 6 bases and J 3 bases; bases outside gene matches: 10. The CDR3 DNA reads TGTGCCAGCAGCCCAGGGGGCGCGGTTCCCAATCAGCCCCAGCATTTT. Translated, it gives CASSPGGAVPNQPQHF.

The chain links TRBV10-3 to TRBJ2-7; 7 bases match TRBD2. This CDR3 is built from 15 residues. Germline assignment: CDR1 ENHRY and CDR2 SYGVKD. Trimming removed 3 bases from V and 7 bases from J; junction bases left unmatched: 12. CDR3 region: CAISDGGSTTSEQYF. The CDR3 DNA follows: TGTGCCATCAGTGATGGCGGGAGTACTACGAGTGAGCAGTACTTC.

This chain joins TRBV18 and TRBJ2-3, with a possible D match to TRBD1 (5 bases). V lost 6 bases to trimming and J lost 2 bases, with 15 bases between them. The CDR3 contains 15 residues. Germline V CDR1 and CDR2: KGHSH, LQKENI. CDR3: CASSGKGSITDTQYF. The CDR3 DNA reads TGTGCCAGCTCGGGGAAGGGGTCGATCACAGATACGCAGTATTTT.

The count of this clonotype is one. This sequence joins TRBV6-1 and TRBJ2-7; D call uncertain. The V gene's germline CDR1 is MNHNS and CDR2 SASEGT. The V and J ends lost 1 base and 5 bases respectively, with 12 bases between them. The CDR3 consists of 14 residues. CDR3 protein: CASSEVGRQDEQYF. The CDR3 DNA is TGTGCCAGCAGTGAAGTAGGCCGGCAGGACGAGCAGTACTTC.